The 3 T cell receptor beta chains below were found in one sample sequenced in a study of early T cells in non-severe SARS-CoV-2 infection. TCRdb fed the 5' RACE reads into MiXCR, producing one record per CDR3 protein. The repertoire holds 50,000 or so distinct CDR3 sequences, with 4.5% to 7% as singletons. The sample was whole blood. All receptors come from an adult who was a healthcare worker with PCR-confirmed SARS-CoV-2 infection or an uninfected control (not recorded which).

This clonotype was detected ten times or more. V is TRBV4-2 and J is TRBJ1-1, with TRBD1 matching 8 bases. The J segment lost 2 bases and the V segment lost 4 bases, leaving 15 bases of the junction unmatched. From germline, CDR1 is LGHNA and CDR2 YNFKEQ. CDR3 size: 18 residues. CDR3 in DNA: TGTGCCAGCAGCCCCCGTTCCCGCGACAGGGGAGGAAACACTGAAGCTTTCTTT. As protein: CASSPRSRDRGGNTEAFF.

The chain employs TRBV14 and TRBJ2-6; no clear D gene. The germline V gene encodes CDR1 SGHDN and CDR2 FVKESK. Deletions cut 1 base from V and 0 bases from J, with 7 bases between. This CDR3 region has 16 residues. The CDR3 nucleotides are TGTGCCAGCAGCCAAGGGCTCACCTCTGGGGCCAACGTCCTGACTTTC. The encoded protein is CASSQGLTSGANVLTF.

This chain joins TRBV20-1 and TRBJ1-3; no definite D call. The CDR3 is 13 amino acids. Deletions cut 3 bases from V and 0 bases from J, with 6 bases between. The germline gives CDR1 DFQATT, CDR2 SNEGSKA (reference sequence). CDR3 DNA sequence: TGCAGTGCTAGGTGGAACTCTGGAAACACCATATATTTT. Translation gives CSARWNSGNTIYF.